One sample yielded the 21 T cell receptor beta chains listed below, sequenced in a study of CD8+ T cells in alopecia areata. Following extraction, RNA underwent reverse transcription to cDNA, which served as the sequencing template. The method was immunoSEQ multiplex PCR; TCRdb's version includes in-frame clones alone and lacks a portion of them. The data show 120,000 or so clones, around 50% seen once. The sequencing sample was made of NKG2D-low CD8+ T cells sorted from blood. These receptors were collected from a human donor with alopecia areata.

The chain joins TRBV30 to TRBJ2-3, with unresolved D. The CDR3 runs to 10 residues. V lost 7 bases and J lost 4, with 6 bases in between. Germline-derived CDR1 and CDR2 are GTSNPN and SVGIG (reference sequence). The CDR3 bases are TGTGCCTATACCGCAGATACGCAGTATTTT. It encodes CAYTADTQYF.

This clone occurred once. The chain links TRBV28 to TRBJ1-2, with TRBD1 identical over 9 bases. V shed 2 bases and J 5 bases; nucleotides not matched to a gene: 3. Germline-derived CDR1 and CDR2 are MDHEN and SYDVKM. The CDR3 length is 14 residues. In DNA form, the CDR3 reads TGTGCCAGCAGTTTAGCCGGGACAGGGTATGGCTACACCTTC. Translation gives CASSLAGTGYGYTF.

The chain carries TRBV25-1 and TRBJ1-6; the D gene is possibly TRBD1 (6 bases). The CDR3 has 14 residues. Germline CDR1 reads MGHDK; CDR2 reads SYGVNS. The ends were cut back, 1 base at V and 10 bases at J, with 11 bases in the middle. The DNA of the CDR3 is TGTGCCAGCAGTGAATCGACGGACAGCTCACCCCTCCACTTT. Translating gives CASSESTDSSPLHF.

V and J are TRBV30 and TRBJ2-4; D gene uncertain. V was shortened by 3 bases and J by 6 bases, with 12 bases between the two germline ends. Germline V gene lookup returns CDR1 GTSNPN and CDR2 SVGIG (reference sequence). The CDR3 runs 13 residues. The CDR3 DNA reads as TGTGCCTGGAGGGCAGGTTCGGGAAACATTCAGTACTTC. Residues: CAWRAGSGNIQYF.

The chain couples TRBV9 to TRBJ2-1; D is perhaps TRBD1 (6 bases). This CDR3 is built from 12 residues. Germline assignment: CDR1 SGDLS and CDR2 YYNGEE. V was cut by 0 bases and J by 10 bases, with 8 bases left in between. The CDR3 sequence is CASSVVGGEQFF. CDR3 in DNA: TGTGCCAGCAGCGTAGTAGGGGGAGAGCAGTTCTTC.

CDR3 sequence: CASSGVRRHTGELFF. The CDR3 coding sequence is TGTGCCAGCAGTGGAGTCCGGAGGCACACCGGGGAGCTGTTTTTT. This sequence joins TRBV27 and TRBJ2-2, with a weak D call TRBD2 (5 bases). Germline V gene lookup returns CDR1 MNHEY and CDR2 SMNVEV (reference sequence). The CDR3 length is 15 residues. Trimming shortened V by 5 bases and J by 3 bases, and 13 bases separated the two germline ends.

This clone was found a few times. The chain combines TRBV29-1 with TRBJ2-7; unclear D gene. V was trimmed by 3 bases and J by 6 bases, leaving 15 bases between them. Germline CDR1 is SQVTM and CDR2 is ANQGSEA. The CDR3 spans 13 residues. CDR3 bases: TGCAGCGTTGAGGGCCTGCTGTCGAGCGAGCAGTACTTC. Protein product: CSVEGLLSSEQYF.

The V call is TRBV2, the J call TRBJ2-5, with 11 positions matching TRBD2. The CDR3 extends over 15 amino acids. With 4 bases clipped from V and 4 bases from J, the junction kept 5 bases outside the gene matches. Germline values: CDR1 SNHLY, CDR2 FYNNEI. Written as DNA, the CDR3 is TGTGCCAGCAGTGGTAATAGCGGGGGGGTAGAGACCCAGTACTTC. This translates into CASSGNSGGVETQYF.

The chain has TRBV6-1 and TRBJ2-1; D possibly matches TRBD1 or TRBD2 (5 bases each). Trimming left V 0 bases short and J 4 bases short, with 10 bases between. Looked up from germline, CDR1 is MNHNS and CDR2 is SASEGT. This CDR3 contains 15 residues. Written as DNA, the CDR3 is TGTGCCAGCAGTGAAGCCCAGGGAGCTTACAATGAGCAGTTCTTC. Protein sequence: CASSEAQGAYNEQFF.

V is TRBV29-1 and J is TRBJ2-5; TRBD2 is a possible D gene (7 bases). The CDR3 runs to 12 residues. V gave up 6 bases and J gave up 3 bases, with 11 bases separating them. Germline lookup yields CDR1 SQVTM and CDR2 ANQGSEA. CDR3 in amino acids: CSVRGGEETQYF. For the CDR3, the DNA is TGCAGCGTCCGAGGGGGGGAAGAGACCCAGTACTTC.

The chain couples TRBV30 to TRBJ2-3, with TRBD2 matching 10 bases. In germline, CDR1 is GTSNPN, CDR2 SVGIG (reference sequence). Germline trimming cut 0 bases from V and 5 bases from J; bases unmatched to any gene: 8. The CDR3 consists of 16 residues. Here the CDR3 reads CAWSVILAGAGDTQYF. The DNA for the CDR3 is TGTGCCTGGAGTGTAATCCTAGCGGGAGCTGGAGATACGCAGTATTTT.

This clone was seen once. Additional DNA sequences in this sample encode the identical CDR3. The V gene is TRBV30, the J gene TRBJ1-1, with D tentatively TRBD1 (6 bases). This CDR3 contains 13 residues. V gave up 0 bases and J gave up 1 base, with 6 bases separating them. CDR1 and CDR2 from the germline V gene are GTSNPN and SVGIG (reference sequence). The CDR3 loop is CAWSVQGNTEAFF. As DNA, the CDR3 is TGTGCCTGGAGTGTACAGGGGAACACTGAAGCTTTCTTT.

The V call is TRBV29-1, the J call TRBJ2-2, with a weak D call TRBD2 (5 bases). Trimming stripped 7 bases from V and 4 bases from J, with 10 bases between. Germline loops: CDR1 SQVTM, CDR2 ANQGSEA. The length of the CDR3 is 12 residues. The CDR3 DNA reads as TGCAGCGGATCCGGAGGCACCGGGGAGCTGTTTTTT. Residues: CSGSGGTGELFF.

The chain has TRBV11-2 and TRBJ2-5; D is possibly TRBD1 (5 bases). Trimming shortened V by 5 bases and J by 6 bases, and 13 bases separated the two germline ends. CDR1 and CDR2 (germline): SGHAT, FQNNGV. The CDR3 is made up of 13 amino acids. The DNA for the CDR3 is TGTGCCAGCAGCACAAATGGGGCCCAGACCCAGTACTTC. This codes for CASSTNGAQTQYF.

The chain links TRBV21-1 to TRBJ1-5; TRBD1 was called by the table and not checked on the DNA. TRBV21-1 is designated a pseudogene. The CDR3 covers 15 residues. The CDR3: CASSPRTVPNQPQHF. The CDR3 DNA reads TGTGCCAGCAGCCCTCGGACAGTTCCAAATCAGCCCCAGCATTTT.

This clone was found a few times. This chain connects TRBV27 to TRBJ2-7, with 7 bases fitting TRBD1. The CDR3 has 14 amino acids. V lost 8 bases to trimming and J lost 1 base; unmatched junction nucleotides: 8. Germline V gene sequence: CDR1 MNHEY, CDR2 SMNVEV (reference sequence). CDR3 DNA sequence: TGTGCCAGCCGATGGGCAGGGGGTTCCTACGAGCAGTACTTC. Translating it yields CASRWAGGSYEQYF.

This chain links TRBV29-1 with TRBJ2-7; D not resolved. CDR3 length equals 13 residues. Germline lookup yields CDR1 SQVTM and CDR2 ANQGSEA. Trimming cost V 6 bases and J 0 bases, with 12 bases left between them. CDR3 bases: TGCAGCGTCGACGATCAGGACTCCTACGAGCAGTACTTC. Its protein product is CSVDDQDSYEQYF.

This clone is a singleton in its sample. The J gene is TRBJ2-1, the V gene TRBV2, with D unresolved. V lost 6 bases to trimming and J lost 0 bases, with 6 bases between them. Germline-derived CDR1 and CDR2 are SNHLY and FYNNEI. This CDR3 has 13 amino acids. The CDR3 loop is CASSPSSYNEQFF. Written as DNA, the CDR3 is TGTGCCAGCAGCCCGAGCTCCTACAATGAGCAGTTCTTC.

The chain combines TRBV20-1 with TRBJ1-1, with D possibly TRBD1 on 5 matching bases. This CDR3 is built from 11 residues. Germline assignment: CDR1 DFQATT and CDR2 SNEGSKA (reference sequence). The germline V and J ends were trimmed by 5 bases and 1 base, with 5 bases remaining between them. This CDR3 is CSAGQNTEAFF. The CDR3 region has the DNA TGCAGTGCTGGACAGAACACTGAAGCTTTCTTT.

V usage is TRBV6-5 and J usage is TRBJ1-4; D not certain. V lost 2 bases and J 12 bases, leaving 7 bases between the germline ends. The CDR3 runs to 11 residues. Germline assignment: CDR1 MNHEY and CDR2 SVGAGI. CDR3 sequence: CASSYGSQLFF. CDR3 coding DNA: TGTGCCAGCAGTTACGGCAGTCAACTGTTTTTT.

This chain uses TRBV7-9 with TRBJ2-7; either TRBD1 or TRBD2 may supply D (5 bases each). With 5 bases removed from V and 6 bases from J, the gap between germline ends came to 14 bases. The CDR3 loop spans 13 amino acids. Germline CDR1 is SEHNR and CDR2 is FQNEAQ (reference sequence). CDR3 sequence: CASSPGGGFEQYF. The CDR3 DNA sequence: TGTGCCAGCAGCCCCGGTGGGGGTTTCGAGCAGTACTTC.